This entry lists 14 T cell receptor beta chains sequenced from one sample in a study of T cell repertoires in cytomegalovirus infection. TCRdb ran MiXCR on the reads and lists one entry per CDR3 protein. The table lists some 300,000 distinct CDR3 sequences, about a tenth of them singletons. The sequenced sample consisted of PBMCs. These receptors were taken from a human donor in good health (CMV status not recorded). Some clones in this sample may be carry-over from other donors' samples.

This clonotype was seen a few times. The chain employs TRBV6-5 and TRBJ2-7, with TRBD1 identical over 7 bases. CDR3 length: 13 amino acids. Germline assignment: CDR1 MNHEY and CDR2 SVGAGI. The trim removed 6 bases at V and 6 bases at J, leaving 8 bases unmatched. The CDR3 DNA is TGTGCCAGCAGCCCGGGACAGAGAGGCGAGCAGTACGTC. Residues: CASSPGQRGEQYV.

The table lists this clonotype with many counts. The CDR3 DNA reads TGTGCCAGCAGTCGGGACCCGGAGACCCAGTACTTC. It encodes CASSRDPETQYF. The rearrangement uses TRBV12-3 or TRBV12-4 and TRBJ2-5; D tentatively fits TRBD1 or TRBD2 (5 bases each). V lost 5 bases to trimming and J lost 5 bases, with 9 bases between them. The CDR3 is made up of 12 amino acids.

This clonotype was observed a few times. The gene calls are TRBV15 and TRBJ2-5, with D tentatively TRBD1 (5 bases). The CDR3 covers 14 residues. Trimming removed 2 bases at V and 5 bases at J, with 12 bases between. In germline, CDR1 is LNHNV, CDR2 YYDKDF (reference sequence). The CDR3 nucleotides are TGTGCCACCAGCAGACAGGGCAAAGGGGAGACCCAGTACTTC. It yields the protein CATSRQGKGETQYF.

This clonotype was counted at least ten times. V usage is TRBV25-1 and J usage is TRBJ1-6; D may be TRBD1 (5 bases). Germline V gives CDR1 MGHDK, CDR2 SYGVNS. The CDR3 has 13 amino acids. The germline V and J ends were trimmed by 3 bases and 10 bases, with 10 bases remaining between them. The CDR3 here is CASSEGVRSPLHF. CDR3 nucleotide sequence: TGTGCCAGCAGTGAGGGGGTTCGGTCACCCCTCCACTTT.

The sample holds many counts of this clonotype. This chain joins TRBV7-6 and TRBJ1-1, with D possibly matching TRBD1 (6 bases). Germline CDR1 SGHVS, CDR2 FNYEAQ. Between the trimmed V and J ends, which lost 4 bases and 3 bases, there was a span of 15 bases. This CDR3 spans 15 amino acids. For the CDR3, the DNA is TGTGCCAGCAGCTCGATACAGGGAATGGACACTGAAGCTTTCTTT. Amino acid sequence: CASSSIQGMDTEAFF.

In DNA, the CDR3 is TGTGCCAGCAGCTTCGGCGTGGGAGAGACCCAGTACTTC. Amino acids: CASSFGVGETQYF. V gene TRBV7-2 combines with J gene TRBJ2-5; no clear D. Trimming shortened V by 3 bases and J by 4 bases, and 9 bases separated the two germline ends. This CDR3 has 13 residues. The germline V gene has CDR1 SGHTA and CDR2 FQGNSA.

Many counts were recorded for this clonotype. Written as DNA, the CDR3 is TGTGCCAGCAGCTCGCTACCCCTGGGCACCGGGGAGCTGTTTTTT. This encodes CASSSLPLGTGELFF. The V gene is TRBV7-6, the J gene TRBJ2-2; D gene uncertain. The germline V and J ends were trimmed by 4 bases and 4 bases, with 13 bases remaining between them. The CDR3 is 15 amino acids. From germline, CDR1 is SGHVS and CDR2 FNYEAQ.

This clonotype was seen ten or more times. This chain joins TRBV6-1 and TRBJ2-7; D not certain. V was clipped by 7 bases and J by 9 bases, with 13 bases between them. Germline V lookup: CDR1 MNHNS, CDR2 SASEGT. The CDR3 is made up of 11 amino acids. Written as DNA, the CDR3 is TGTGCCAGCATTGCGAACGGGCGGCAGTACGTC. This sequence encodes CASIANGRQYV.

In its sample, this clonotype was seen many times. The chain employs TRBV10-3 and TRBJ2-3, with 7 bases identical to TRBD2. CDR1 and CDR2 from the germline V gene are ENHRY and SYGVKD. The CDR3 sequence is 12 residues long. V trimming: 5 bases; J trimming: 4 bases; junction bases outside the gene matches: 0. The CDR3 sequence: CAISRGADTQYF. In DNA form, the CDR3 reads TGTGCCATCAGTCGGGGGGCAGATACGCAGTATTTT.

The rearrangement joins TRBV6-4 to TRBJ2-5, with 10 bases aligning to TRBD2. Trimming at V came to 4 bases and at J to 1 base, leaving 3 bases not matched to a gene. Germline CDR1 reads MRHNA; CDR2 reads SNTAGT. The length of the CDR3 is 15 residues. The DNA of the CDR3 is TGTGCCAGCAGTGTTGTAGCGGGGGGCCAAGAGACCCAGTACTTC. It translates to CASSVVAGGQETQYF.

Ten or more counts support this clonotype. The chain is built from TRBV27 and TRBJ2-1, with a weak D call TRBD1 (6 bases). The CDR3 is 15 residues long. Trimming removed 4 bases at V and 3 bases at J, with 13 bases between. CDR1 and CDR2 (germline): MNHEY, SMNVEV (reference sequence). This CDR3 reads CASSSIDRYYNEQFF. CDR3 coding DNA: TGTGCCAGCAGTTCCATAGACAGGTACTACAATGAGCAGTTCTTC.

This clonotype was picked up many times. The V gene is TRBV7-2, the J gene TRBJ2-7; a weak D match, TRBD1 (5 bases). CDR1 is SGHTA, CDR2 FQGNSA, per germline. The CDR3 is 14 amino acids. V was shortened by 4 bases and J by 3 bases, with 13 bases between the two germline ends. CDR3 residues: CASSYLDRYYEQYF. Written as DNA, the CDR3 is TGTGCCAGCAGCTACCTCGACAGATACTACGAGCAGTACTTC. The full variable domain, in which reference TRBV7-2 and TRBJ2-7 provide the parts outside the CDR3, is GAGVSQSPSNKVTEKGKDVELRCDPISGHTALYWYRQSLGQGLEFLIYFQGNSAPDKSGLPSDRFSAERTGGSVSTLTIQRTQQEDSAVYLCASSYLDRYYEQYFGPGTRLTVT.

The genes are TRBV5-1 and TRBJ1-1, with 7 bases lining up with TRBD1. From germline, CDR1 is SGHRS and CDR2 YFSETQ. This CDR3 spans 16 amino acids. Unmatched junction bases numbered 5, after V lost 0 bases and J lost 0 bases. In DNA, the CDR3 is TGCGCCAGCAGCTTGGGGACAGGTCTTATGAACACTGAAGCTTTCTTT. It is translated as CASSLGTGLMNTEAFF. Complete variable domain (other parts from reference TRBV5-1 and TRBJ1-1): KAGVTQTPRYLIKTRGQQVTLSCSPISGHRSVSWYQQTPGQGLQFLFEYFSETQRNKGNFPGRFSGRQFSNSRSEMNVSTLELGDSALYLCASSLGTGLMNTEAFFGQGTRLTVV.

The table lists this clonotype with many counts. For the CDR3, the DNA is TGCAGTGCTAGACGCCCATCCATCGGAGCTTTCTTT. Residues: CSARRPSIGAFF. J is TRBJ1-1 and V is TRBV20-1; D unresolved. CDR3 length equals 12 residues. V was shortened by 2 bases and J by 10 bases, with 14 bases between the two germline ends. Germline CDR1 DFQATT, CDR2 SNEGSKA (reference sequence).